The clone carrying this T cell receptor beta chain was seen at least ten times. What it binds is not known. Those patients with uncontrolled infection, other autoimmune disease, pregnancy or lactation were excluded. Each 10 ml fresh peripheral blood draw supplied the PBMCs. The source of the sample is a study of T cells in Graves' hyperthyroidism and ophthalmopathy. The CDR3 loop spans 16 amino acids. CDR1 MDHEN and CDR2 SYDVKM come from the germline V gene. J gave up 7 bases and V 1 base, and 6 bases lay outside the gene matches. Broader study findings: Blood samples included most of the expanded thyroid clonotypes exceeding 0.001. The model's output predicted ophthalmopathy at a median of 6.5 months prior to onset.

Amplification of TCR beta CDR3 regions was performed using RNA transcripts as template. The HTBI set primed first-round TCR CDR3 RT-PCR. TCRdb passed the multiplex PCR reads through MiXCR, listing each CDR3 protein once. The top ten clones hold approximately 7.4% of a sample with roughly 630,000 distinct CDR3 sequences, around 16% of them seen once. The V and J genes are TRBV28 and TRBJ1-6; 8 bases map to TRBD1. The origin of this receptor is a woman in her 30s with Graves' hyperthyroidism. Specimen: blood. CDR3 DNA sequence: TGTGCCAGCAGTTTATTCCTAGGACAGGGAAATTCACCCCTCCACTTT. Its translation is CASSLFLGQGNSPLHF.